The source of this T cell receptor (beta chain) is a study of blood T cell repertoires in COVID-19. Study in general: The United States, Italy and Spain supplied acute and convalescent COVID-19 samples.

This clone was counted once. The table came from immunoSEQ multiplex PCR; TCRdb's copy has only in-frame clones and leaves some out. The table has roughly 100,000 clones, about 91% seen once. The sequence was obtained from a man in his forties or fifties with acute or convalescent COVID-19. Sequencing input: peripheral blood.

The CDR3 here is CASGQGAQGGNTIYF. In DNA form, the CDR3 reads TGTGCCAGCGGACAGGGGGCGCAGGGTGGAAACACCATATATTTT. The chain carries TRBV9 and TRBJ1-3, with 11 bases that match TRBD1. Trimming at V came to 7 bases and at J to 3 bases, leaving 6 bases not matched to a gene. Looked up from germline, CDR1 is SGDLS and CDR2 is YYNGEE. This CDR3 is built from 15 residues. The full variable domain, its missing parts supplied by reference TRBV9 and TRBJ1-3, is DSGVTQTPKHLITATGQRVTLRCSPRSGDLSVYWYQQSLDQGLQFLIQYYNGEERAKGNILERFSAQQFPDLHSELNLSSLELGDSALYFCASGQGAQGGNTIYFGEGSWLTVV.